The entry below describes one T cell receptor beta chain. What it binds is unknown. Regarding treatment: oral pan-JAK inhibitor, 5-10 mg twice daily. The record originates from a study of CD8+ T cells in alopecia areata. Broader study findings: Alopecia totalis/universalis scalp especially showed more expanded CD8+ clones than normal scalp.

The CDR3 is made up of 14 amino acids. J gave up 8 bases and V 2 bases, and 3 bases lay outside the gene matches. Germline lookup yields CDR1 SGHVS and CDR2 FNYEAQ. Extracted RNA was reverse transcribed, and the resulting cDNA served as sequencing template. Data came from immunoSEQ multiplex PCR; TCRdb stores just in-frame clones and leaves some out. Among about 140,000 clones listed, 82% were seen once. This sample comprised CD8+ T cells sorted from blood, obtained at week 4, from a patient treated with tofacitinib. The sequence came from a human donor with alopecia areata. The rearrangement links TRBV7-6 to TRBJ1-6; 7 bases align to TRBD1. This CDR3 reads CASSLTGEDSPLHF. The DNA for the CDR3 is TGTGCCAGCAGCTTAACAGGGGAGGATTCACCCCTCCACTTT. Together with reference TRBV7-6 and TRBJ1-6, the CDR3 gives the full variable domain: GAGVSQSPRYKVTKRGQDVALRCDPISGHVSLYWYRQALGQGPEFLTYFNYEAQQDKSGLPNDRFSAERPEGSISTLTIQRTEQRDSAMYRCASSLTGEDSPLHFGNGTRLTVT.